These 2 T cell receptor beta chains share one sample of origin, sequenced in a study of cytomegalovirus exposure and HLA in healthy donors. Sequencing was performed with immunoSEQ multiplex PCR; in TCRdb, only in-frame clones are kept and a portion is missing. The sample lists over 200,000 clones; around 88% were seen once. What was sequenced was PBMCs. The receptors here all came from a woman aged 18-29 years in good health and CMV-seronegative.

The chain combines TRBV7-9 with TRBJ1-4, with 7 bases fitting TRBD1. This CDR3 comprises 15 residues. The V gene end was trimmed by 1 base and the J gene end by 2 bases; junction bases not matched to a gene: 1. In germline, CDR1 is SEHNR, CDR2 FQNEAQ (reference sequence). The CDR3 spells CASSLETGTNEKLFF. The CDR3 coding sequence is TGTGCCAGCAGCTTAGAGACAGGGACTAATGAAAAACTGTTTTTT.

V usage is TRBV18 and J usage is TRBJ1-5; TRBD1 is a possible D gene (6 bases). The CDR3 loop spans 14 amino acids. Germline values: CDR1 KGHSH, CDR2 LQKENI. Trimming took 6 bases from V and 5 from J, leaving 14 bases between them. CDR3 sequence (DNA): TGTGCCAGCTCCTGGGGATCAGGGGATCAGCCCCAGCATTTT. Residues: CASSWGSGDQPQHF.